This TCR beta chain derives from a study of technical replicates of blood from several donors. The assay was immunoSEQ multiplex PCR, and TCRdb's table has in-frame clones only and misses some. The data contain some 80,000 clones, around 97% of them singletons. Looked up from germline, CDR1 is ENHRY and CDR2 is SYGVKD. The CDR3 is 14 residues long. Trimming left V 4 bases short and J 3 bases short, with 10 bases between. This receptor was taken from a human donor in good health. The sequenced sample consisted of T cells isolated from PBMCs. The rearrangement joins TRBV10-3 to TRBJ1-5, with D possibly TRBD1 on 5 matching bases. CDR3 protein: CAISVTGHNQPQHF. Written as DNA, the CDR3 is TGTGCCATCAGTGTTACAGGACACAATCAGCCCCAGCATTTT.